This TCR beta chain emerged from a study of blood T cell repertoires in COVID-19. About the study: Two negative PCRs, clearance, or symptom resolution characterized the recovered Cohort 3 donors.

Produced via immunoSEQ multiplex PCR; TCRdb's table is partial and in-frame only. The sample has about 280,000 clones; around 90% are singletons. This clone was seen only once. The CDR3 is 14 residues long. CDR1 and CDR2 (germline): LGHNA, YNFKEQ. Trimming removed 0 bases from V and 3 bases from J, with 9 bases in between. Sample: PBMCs or T cells enriched from blood (not recorded which). V is TRBV4-2 and J is TRBJ2-7; D remains unclear. This clonotype was obtained from a woman aged 60-75 years in a cohort exposed to, infected with or recovered from COVID-19 (not recorded which). CDR3 DNA: TGTGCCAGCAGCCAAGACAGATTCCGCTACGAGCAGTACTTC. Amino acids: CASSQDRFRYEQYF.